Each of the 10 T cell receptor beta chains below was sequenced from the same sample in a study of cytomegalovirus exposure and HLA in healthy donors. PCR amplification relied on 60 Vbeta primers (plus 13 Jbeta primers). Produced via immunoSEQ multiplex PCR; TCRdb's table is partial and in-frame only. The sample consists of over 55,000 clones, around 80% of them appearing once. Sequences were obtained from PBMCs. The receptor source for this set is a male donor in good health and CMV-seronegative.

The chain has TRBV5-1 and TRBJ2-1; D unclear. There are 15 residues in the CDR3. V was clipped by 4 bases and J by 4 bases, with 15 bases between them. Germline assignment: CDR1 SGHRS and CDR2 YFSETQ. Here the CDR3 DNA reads TGCGCCAGCAGCATAACAAAGACACGTTACAATGAGCAGTTCTTC. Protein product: CASSITKTRYNEQFF.

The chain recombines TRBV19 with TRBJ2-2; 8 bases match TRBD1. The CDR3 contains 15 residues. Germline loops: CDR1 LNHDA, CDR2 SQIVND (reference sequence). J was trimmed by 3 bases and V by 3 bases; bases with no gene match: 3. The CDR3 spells CASSMGQAYTGELFF. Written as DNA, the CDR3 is TGTGCCAGTAGTATGGGACAGGCTTACACCGGGGAGCTGTTTTTT.

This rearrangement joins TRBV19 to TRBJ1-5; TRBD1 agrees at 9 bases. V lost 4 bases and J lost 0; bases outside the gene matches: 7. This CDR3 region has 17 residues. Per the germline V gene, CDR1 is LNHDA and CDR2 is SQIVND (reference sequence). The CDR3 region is CASSRGTGSYSNQPQHF. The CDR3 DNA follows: TGTGCCAGTAGTAGGGGGACAGGGTCCTATAGCAATCAGCCCCAGCATTTT.

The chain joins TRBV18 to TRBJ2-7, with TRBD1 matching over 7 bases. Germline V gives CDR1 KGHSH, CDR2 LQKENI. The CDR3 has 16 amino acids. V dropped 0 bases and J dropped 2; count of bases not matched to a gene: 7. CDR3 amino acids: CASSPPLGTAPYEQYF. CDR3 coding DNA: TGTGCCAGCTCACCACCGCTGGGGACAGCCCCCTACGAGCAGTACTTC. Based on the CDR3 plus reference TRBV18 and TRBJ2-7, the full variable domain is NAGVMQNPRHLVRRRGQEARLRCSPMKGHSHVYWYRQLPEEGLKFMVYLQKENIIDESGMPKERFSAEFPKEGPSILRIQQVVRGDSAAYFCASSPPLGTAPYEQYFGPGTRLTVT.

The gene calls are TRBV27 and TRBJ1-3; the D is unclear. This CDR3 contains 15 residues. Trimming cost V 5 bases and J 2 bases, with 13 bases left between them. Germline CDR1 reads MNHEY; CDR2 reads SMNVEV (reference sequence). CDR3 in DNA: TGTGCCAGCAGTACTCGGCGGGCAGCTGGAAACACCATATATTTT. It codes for CASSTRRAAGNTIYF.

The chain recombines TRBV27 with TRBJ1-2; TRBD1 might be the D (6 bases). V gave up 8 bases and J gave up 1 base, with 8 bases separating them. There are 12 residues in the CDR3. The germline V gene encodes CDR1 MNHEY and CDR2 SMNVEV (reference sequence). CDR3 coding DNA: TGTGCCAGCCAGGACAGTAACTATGGCTACACCTTC. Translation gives CASQDSNYGYTF.

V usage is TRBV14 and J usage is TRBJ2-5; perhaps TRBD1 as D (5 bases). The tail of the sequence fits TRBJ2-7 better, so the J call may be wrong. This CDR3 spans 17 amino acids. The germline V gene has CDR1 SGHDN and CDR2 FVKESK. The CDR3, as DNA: TGTGCCAGCAGCGATCAGGGCCCGAAGCCCCCAACCTACGAGCAGTACTTC. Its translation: CASSDQGPKPPTYEQYF.

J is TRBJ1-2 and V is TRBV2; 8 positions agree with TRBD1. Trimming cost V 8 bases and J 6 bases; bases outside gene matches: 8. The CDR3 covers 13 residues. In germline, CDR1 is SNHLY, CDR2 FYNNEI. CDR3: CASGTRQGNGYTF. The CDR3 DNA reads TGTGCCAGCGGGACCCGACAGGGGAATGGCTACACCTTC.

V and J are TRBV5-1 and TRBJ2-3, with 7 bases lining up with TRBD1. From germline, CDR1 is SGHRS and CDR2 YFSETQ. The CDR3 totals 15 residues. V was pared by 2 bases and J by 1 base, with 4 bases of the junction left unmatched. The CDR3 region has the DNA TGCGCCAGCAGCTTCCCCGGGACAGGCACAGATACGCAGTATTTT. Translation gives CASSFPGTGTDTQYF. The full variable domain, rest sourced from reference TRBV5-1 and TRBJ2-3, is KAGVTQTPRYLIKTRGQQVTLSCSPISGHRSVSWYQQTPGQGLQFLFEYFSETQRNKGNFPGRFSGRQFSNSRSEMNVSTLELGDSALYLCASSFPGTGTDTQYFGPGTRLTVL.

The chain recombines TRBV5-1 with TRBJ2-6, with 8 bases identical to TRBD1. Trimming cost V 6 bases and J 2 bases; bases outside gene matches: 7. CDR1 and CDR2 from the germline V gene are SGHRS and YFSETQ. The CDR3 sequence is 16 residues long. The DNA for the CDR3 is TGCGCCAGCACTTCCTTACAGGGGGCTGGGGCCAACGTCCTGACTTTC. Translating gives CASTSLQGAGANVLTF.